This T cell receptor beta chain derives from a study of cytomegalovirus exposure and HLA in healthy donors. Primers: 60 Vbeta forward and 13 Jbeta reverse. The assay was immunoSEQ multiplex PCR, and TCRdb's table has in-frame clones only and misses some. The sample records some 180,000 clones, under 85% being singletons. V was pared by 1 base and J by 8 bases, with 15 bases of the junction left unmatched. The CDR3 is 17 amino acids. Germline values: CDR1 SGHVS, CDR2 FQNEAQ. About this clone: The target antigen is unknown.

Whole-study results and caveats: Researchers reported in a later analysis that a missense DCLRE1C variant was tied to TCR beta V- and J-gene trimming.

Sample: PBMCs. The receptor comes from a woman younger than 35 in good health and CMV-seropositive. The chain couples TRBV7-8 to TRBJ1-2; TRBD1 matches at 8 bases. CDR3 sequence (DNA): TGTGCCAGCAGCTTAGTAGTGGGCAGGGGGCGCTTCGAGGGCTACACCTTC. Residues: CASSLVVGRGRFEGYTF.